This T cell receptor beta chain was recorded in a study of OX40 agonist ivuxolimab in advanced cancers. This clone was seen just once. Its antigen is unidentified. The CDR3 covers 15 residues. The J segment lost 1 base and the V segment lost 3 bases, leaving 7 bases of the junction unmatched. The germline V gene encodes CDR1 SGHRS and CDR2 YFSETQ. Study results and caveats: Doses of 0.1 to 3.0 mg/kg were accompanied by clonal expansion of CD4+ and CD8+ blood T cells by week 6.

Only in-frame clones appear in the TCRdb table, and some are missing; sequencing was by immunoSEQ multiplex PCR. Counted here are tens of thousands of clones, approximately 90% occurring once; the ten biggest clones make up about 3.8%. The sequence derives from an adult with an advanced solid tumor such as melanoma, head and neck, liver or kidney cancer. The sequencing here drew on CD4+ or CD8+ T cells sorted from blood, taken in a trial of the OX40 agonist ivuxolimab. V gene TRBV5-1 combines with J gene TRBJ2-7; 7 nucleotides line up with TRBD2. CDR3 DNA sequence: TGCGCCAGCAGCTATAGCGGCGGGGGTTCCTACGAGCAGTACTTC. This sequence encodes CASSYSGGGSYEQYF.